What follows is one TCR beta chain and its context. Its target is unknown. The source of the sample is a study of T cell responses to AZD1222 COVID-19 vaccine. Study observations and caveats: Vaccine-associated CD4 TCRs spanned spike, dominant at 160-218 and 743-854. Donors were mostly white British, more females; clonal diversity possibly underestimated.

V was clipped by 1 base and J by 0 bases, with 6 bases between them. Germline V CDR1 and CDR2: SNHLY, FYNNEI. The CDR3 is 14 amino acids. Profiling relied on immunoSEQ multiplex PCR, and the TCRdb table lists in-frame clones only, not all of them. Of approximately 180,000 clones in the sample, just under 95% were seen once. The rearrangement uses TRBV2 and TRBJ1-1; D not certain. The material sequenced was peripheral blood, taken 28 days after the second dose of the MenACWY control vaccine. The receptor comes from an adult who received the MenACWY meningococcal vaccine as a control. DNA for the CDR3: TGTGCCAGCAGTGAAGGGCATCTGAACACTGAAGCTTTCTTT. Protein product: CASSEGHLNTEAFF.